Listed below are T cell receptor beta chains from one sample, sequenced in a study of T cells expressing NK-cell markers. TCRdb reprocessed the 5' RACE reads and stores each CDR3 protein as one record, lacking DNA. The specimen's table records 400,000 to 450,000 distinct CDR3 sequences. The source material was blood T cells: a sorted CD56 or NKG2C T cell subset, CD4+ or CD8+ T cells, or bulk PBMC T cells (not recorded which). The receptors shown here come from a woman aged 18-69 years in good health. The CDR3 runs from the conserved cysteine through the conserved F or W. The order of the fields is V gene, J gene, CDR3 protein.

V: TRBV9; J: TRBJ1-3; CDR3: CASSVGSGSGNTIYF
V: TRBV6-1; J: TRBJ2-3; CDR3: CASSEVADTQYF
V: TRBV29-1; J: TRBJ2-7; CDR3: CSVEGWPSGRASGEQYF
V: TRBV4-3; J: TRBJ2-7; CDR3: CASSRSQGGSNEQYF
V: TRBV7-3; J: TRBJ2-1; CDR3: CASSPSGRFHNEQFF
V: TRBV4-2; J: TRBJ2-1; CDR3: CASSQVLAGNEQFF
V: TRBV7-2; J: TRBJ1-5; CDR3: CASSLDSGRIQPQHF
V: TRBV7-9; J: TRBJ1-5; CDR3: CASSPDRGPNQPQHF
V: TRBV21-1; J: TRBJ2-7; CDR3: CASSRGIGGRNEQYF
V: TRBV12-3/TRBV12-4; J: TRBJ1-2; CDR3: CASSWANYGYTF
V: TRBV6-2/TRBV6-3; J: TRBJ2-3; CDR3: CASSPPRGRSDTQYF
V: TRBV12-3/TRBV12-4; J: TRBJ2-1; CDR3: CASMFGRYEQFF
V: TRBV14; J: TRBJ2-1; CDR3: CASSEGVILAGESEQFF
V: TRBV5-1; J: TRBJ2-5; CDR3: CASSLVVGSSETQYF
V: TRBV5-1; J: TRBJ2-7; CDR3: CASSPNSYEQYF
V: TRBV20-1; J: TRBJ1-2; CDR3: CSARKVSGTPTPGGYTF
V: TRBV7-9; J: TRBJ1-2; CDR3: CASSLSLVGQGSYTF
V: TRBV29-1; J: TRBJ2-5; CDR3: CSVDEWETQYF
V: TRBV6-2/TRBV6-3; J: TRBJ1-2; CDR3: CASGYRNGYTF
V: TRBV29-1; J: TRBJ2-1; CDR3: CSVEGTSGDHNEQFF
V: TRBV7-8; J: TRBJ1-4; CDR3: CASSPMDSRDEKLFF